This TCR beta chain stems from a study of CD8+ T cells in alopecia areata. Looking at the study overall: For the treated group, dosing was oral tofacitinib at 5 to 10 mg twice daily. The duration of tofacitinib was 6 to 18 months, with 6 months off drug afterward.

CDR3 length: 13 residues. The V end was cut by 8 bases, the J end by 3 bases, with 11 bases between. Per the germline V gene, CDR1 is LNHDA and CDR2 is SQIVND (reference sequence). Treatment specified: oral pan-JAK inhibitor, 5-10 mg twice daily. Following extraction, RNA underwent reverse transcription to cDNA, which served as the sequencing template. Sequencing used immunoSEQ multiplex PCR; TCRdb keeps in-frame clones, though not all of them. The sample includes approximately 160,000 clones, approximately 62% seen only once; the top ten take more than 13%. The chain couples TRBV19 to TRBJ2-1; either TRBD1 or TRBD2 may supply D (5 bases each). This TCR derives from a human donor with alopecia areata. The specimen was CD4+ T cells sorted from blood, collected at week 24, from a patient treated with tofacitinib. CDR3 sequence reads: CASSGTLYNEQFF. The CDR3 bases are TGTGCCAGTTCCGGGACCCTCTACAATGAGCAGTTCTTC.